A selection of T cell receptor beta chains follows, all from one sample in a study of cytomegalovirus exposure and HLA in healthy donors. Some clones are missing from TCRdb's copy, which holds only in-frame ones; the method was immunoSEQ multiplex PCR. The sample lists 120,000 or so clones, 80% occurring once. The sequenced sample was PBMCs. The receptors stem from a young man in good health and CMV-seropositive. The CDR3 runs from the conserved cysteine through the conserved F or W. The D gene is left open where the match is weak. Clone size is not always given. Where it is, it says once, few, many or a class for expanded clones.

clone_size: once; j_call: TRBJ1-4; v_call: TRBV19; d_call: .; cdr3_aa: CASSSLGAIGEKLFF; cdr3_nt: TGTGCCAGTAGTTCTTTAGGGGCGATTGGCGAAAAACTGTTTTTT
clone_size: .; j_call: TRBJ1-1; v_call: TRBV7-9; d_call: .; cdr3_aa: CASSLDVPLMNTEAFF; cdr3_nt: TGTGCCAGCAGCTTAGATGTGCCACTTATGAACACTGAAGCTTTCTTT
clone_size: .; j_call: TRBJ2-1; v_call: TRBV5-4; d_call: TRBD2; cdr3_aa: CASRYATSGNAGGFYNEQFF; cdr3_nt: TGTGCCAGCAGATACGCTACTAGTGGGAACGCGGGGGGTTTCTACAATGAGCAGTTCTTC
clone_size: .; j_call: TRBJ1-5; v_call: TRBV30; d_call: .; cdr3_aa: CAWMGKGVGNQPQHF; cdr3_nt: TGTGCCTGGATGGGGAAGGGGGTGGGCAATCAGCCCCAGCATTTT
clone_size: .; j_call: TRBJ1-5; v_call: TRBV6-1; d_call: .; cdr3_aa: CAFGFDQPQHF; cdr3_nt: TGTGCCTTCGGTTTTGATCAGCCCCAGCATTTT
clone_size: .; j_call: TRBJ2-5; v_call: TRBV2; d_call: .; cdr3_aa: CASIKGRAETQYF; cdr3_nt: TGTGCCAGCATCAAGGGCAGGGCCGAGACCCAGTACTTC
clone_size: .; j_call: TRBJ2-1; v_call: TRBV9; d_call: TRBD2; cdr3_aa: CASSGLAGGSNEQFF; cdr3_nt: TGTGCCAGCAGCGGACTAGCGGGGGGGAGTAATGAGCAGTTCTTC
clone_size: .; j_call: TRBJ1-5; v_call: TRBV4-2; d_call: .; cdr3_aa: CASNPSAGDNQPQHF; cdr3_nt: TGTGCCAGCAACCCATCAGCGGGGGATAATCAGCCCCAGCATTTT
clone_size: .; j_call: TRBJ2-3; v_call: TRBV5-5; d_call: TRBD2; cdr3_aa: CASSLGGLAGHKSTDTQYF; cdr3_nt: TGTGCCAGCAGCTTGGGGGGACTAGCGGGGCATAAAAGCACAGATACGCAGTATTTT
clone_size: .; j_call: TRBJ2-3; v_call: TRBV27; d_call: .; cdr3_aa: CASKASLGPDTQYF; cdr3_nt: TGTGCCAGCAAGGCTAGCTTAGGTCCAGATACGCAGTATTTT
clone_size: few; j_call: TRBJ1-4; v_call: TRBV7-8; d_call: .; cdr3_aa: CASSVQGTTNEKLFF; cdr3_nt: TGTGCCAGCAGCGTACAGGGTACAACTAATGAAAAACTGTTTTTT
clone_size: .; j_call: TRBJ2-2; v_call: TRBV7-3; d_call: TRBD1; cdr3_aa: CASSRQGNTGELFF; cdr3_nt: TGTGCCAGCAGCAGACAGGGAAACACCGGGGAGCTGTTTTTT
clone_size: few; j_call: TRBJ2-5; v_call: TRBV7-2; d_call: TRBD2; cdr3_aa: CASSRRILAEETQYF; cdr3_nt: TGTGCCAGCAGCCGACGTATTCTAGCGGAAGAGACCCAGTACTTC
clone_size: .; j_call: TRBJ1-5; v_call: TRBV7-8; d_call: TRBD1; cdr3_aa: CASSHLILGTGTLQPQHF; cdr3_nt: TGTGCCAGCAGCCATCTGATCCTCGGGACAGGGACTCTCCAGCCCCAGCATTTT
clone_size: .; j_call: TRBJ1-5; v_call: TRBV6-6; d_call: .; cdr3_aa: CASSYSPGGGQPQHF; cdr3_nt: TGTGCCAGCAGTTACTCCCCGGGAGGTGGTCAGCCCCAGCATTTT
clone_size: .; j_call: TRBJ2-1; v_call: TRBV7-6; d_call: TRBD1; cdr3_aa: CASSYRGSYNEQFF; cdr3_nt: TGTGCCAGCAGCTACAGGGGTTCCTACAATGAGCAGTTCTTC
clone_size: .; j_call: TRBJ1-1; v_call: TRBV25-1; d_call: .; cdr3_aa: CASSESGFSGTEAFF; cdr3_nt: TGTGCCAGCAGTGAAAGTGGCTTTTCGGGGACTGAAGCTTTCTTT
clone_size: .; j_call: TRBJ1-1; v_call: TRBV14; d_call: .; cdr3_aa: CASSQERVVWAEAFF; cdr3_nt: TGTGCCAGCAGCCAAGAGAGGGTCGTGTGGGCTGAAGCTTTCTTT
clone_size: .; j_call: TRBJ2-3; v_call: TRBV11-3; d_call: .; cdr3_aa: CASSLMSGTNTQYF; cdr3_nt: TGTGCCAGCAGCCTGATGTCCGGGACAAATACGCAGTATTTT
clone_size: .; j_call: TRBJ1-2; v_call: TRBV27; d_call: .; cdr3_aa: CASSLFGGDNYGYTF; cdr3_nt: TGTGCCAGCAGTTTATTCGGAGGGGACAACTATGGCTACACCTTC
clone_size: .; j_call: TRBJ1-2; v_call: TRBV7-6; d_call: .; cdr3_aa: CASSPGGGNYGYTF; cdr3_nt: TGTGCCAGCAGCCCCGGGGGGGGAAACTATGGCTACACCTTC
clone_size: .; j_call: TRBJ2-1; v_call: TRBV2; d_call: TRBD2; cdr3_aa: CASSLLQAGDYNEQFF; cdr3_nt: TGTGCCAGCAGTCTACTCCAAGCGGGGGACTACAATGAGCAGTTCTTC
clone_size: .; j_call: TRBJ2-2; v_call: TRBV7-9; d_call: .; cdr3_aa: CASSLARGLYSGELFF; cdr3_nt: TGTGCCAGCAGCTTAGCGCGAGGACTATATTCCGGGGAGCTGTTTTTT
clone_size: .; j_call: TRBJ2-5; v_call: TRBV7-8; d_call: .; cdr3_aa: CASSLNSFQETQYF; cdr3_nt: TGTGCCAGCAGCCTAAACAGTTTCCAAGAGACCCAGTACTTC
clone_size: .; j_call: TRBJ2-7; v_call: TRBV4-1; d_call: .; cdr3_aa: CASSQEGGKVYEQYF; cdr3_nt: TGCGCCAGCAGCCAAGAAGGCGGGAAGGTCTACGAGCAGTACTTC
clone_size: few; j_call: TRBJ2-7; v_call: TRBV7-2; d_call: .; cdr3_aa: CASSLQTSYEQYF; cdr3_nt: TGTGCCAGCAGCTTACAAACTAGTTACGAGCAGTACTTC
clone_size: .; j_call: TRBJ2-7; v_call: TRBV6-1; d_call: TRBD2; cdr3_aa: CASSGGLAVYEQYF; cdr3_nt: TGTGCCAGCAGTGGTGGACTAGCGGTCTACGAGCAGTACTTC
clone_size: .; j_call: TRBJ2-1; v_call: TRBV5-1; d_call: TRBD2; cdr3_aa: CASSSPGGLSSYNEQFF; cdr3_nt: TGCGCCAGCAGTTCTCCCGGGGGGTTAAGCTCCTACAATGAGCAGTTCTTC
clone_size: .; j_call: TRBJ2-1; v_call: TRBV28; d_call: .; cdr3_aa: CASWGGDNEQFF; cdr3_nt: TGTGCCAGCTGGGGCGGGGATAATGAGCAGTTCTTC
clone_size: once; j_call: TRBJ1-4; v_call: TRBV21-1; d_call: .; cdr3_aa: CASTLCVAGAEEKLFF; cdr3_nt: TGTGCCAGCACCCTATGTGTAGCGGGGGCGGAGGAAAAACTGTTTTTT
clone_size: few; j_call: TRBJ1-3; v_call: TRBV9; d_call: .; cdr3_aa: CASSVGPHGTGNTIYF; cdr3_nt: TGTGCCAGCAGCGTAGGACCCCACGGGACTGGAAACACCATATATTTT
clone_size: .; j_call: TRBJ1-5; v_call: TRBV4-1; d_call: .; cdr3_aa: CASSQERGHRNHQPQHF; cdr3_nt: TGCGCCAGCAGCCAAGAACGAGGCCACAGGAACCATCAGCCCCAGCATTTT
clone_size: few; j_call: TRBJ2-1; v_call: TRBV5-6; d_call: TRBD2; cdr3_aa: CASSKAYGSWLAGANEQFF; cdr3_nt: TGTGCCAGCAGCAAAGCGTATGGCAGTTGGCTAGCGGGGGCCAATGAGCAGTTCTTC
clone_size: .; j_call: TRBJ1-3; v_call: TRBV9; d_call: TRBD1; cdr3_aa: CASSVQGAISGNTIYF; cdr3_nt: TGTGCCAGCAGCGTACAGGGGGCGATCTCTGGAAACACCATATATTTT
clone_size: .; j_call: TRBJ2-7; v_call: TRBV9; d_call: TRBD1; cdr3_aa: CASSEATGGSDEQYF; cdr3_nt: TGTGCCAGCAGCGAGGCAACAGGGGGTTCGGACGAGCAGTACTTC
clone_size: .; j_call: TRBJ1-2; v_call: TRBV10-3; d_call: TRBD1; cdr3_aa: CATTSDRANYGYTF; cdr3_nt: TGTGCCACTACATCAGACAGGGCCAACTATGGCTACACCTTC
clone_size: few; j_call: TRBJ2-7; v_call: TRBV5-1; d_call: .; cdr3_aa: CASSLGTFYSYEQYF; cdr3_nt: TGCGCCAGCAGCTTGGGGACTTTTTACTCCTACGAGCAGTACTTC
clone_size: .; j_call: TRBJ1-5; v_call: TRBV18; d_call: TRBD1; cdr3_aa: CASSSDSTGNNQPQHF; cdr3_nt: TGTGCCAGCTCATCCGATTCGACAGGGAACAATCAGCCCCAGCATTTT
clone_size: few; j_call: TRBJ2-7; v_call: TRBV2; d_call: TRBD1; cdr3_aa: CASSPTGTGRGEQYF; cdr3_nt: TGTGCCAGCAGTCCGACCGGGACAGGGAGGGGCGAGCAGTACTTC
clone_size: .; j_call: TRBJ1-5; v_call: TRBV2; d_call: TRBD1; cdr3_aa: CASSGGTGVGQPQHF; cdr3_nt: TGTGCCAGCAGTGGAGGGACAGGCGTAGGTCAGCCCCAGCATTTT
clone_size: few; j_call: TRBJ1-5; v_call: TRBV19; d_call: .; cdr3_aa: CASSPFSSNQPQHF; cdr3_nt: TGTGCCAGTAGCCCTTTTTCCAGCAATCAGCCCCAGCATTTT
clone_size: once; j_call: TRBJ1-1; v_call: TRBV7-9; d_call: .; cdr3_aa: CASRPGGAVTEAFF; cdr3_nt: TGTGCCAGCCGGCCGGGGGGCGCGGTGACTGAAGCTTTCTTT